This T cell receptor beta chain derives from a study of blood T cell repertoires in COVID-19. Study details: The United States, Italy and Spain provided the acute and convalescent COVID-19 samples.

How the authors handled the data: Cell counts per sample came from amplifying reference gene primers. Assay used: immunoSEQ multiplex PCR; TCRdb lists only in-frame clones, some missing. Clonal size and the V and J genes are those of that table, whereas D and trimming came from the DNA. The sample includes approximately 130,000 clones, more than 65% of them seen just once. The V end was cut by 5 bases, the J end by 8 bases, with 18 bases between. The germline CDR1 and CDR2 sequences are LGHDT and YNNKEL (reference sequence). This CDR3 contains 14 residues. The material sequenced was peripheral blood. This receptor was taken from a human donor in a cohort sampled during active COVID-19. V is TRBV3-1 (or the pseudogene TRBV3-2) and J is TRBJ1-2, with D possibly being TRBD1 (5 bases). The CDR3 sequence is CASSFRWGLGGYTF. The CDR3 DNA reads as TGTGCCAGCAGCTTCCGGTGGGGCCTCGGGGGCTACACCTTC.